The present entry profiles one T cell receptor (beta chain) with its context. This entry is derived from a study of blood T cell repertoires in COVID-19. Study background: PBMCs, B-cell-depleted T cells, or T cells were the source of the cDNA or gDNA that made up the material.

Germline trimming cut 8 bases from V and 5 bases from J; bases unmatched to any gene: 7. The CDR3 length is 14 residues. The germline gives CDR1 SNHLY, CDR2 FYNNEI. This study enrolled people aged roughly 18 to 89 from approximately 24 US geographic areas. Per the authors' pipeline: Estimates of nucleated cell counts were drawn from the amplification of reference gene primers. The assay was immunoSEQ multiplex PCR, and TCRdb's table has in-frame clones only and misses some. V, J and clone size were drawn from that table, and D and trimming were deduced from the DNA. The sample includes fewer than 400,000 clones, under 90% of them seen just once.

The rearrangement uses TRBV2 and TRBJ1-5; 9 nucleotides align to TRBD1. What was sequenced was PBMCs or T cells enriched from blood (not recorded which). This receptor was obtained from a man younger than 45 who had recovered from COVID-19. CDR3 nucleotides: TGTGCCAGCTCAACAGGGGGCGCATATCAGCCCCAGCATTTT. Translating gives CASSTGGAYQPQHF. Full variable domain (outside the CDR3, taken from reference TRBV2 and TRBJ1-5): EPEVTQTPSHQVTQMGQEVILRCVPISNHLYFYWYRQILGQKVEFLVSFYNNEISEKSEIFDDQFSVERPDGSNFTLKIRSTKLEDSAMYFCASSTGGAYQPQHFGDGTRLSIL.